One sample yielded the 16 T cell receptor beta chains listed below, sequenced in a study of CD8 T cells in Susac syndrome. It was with random hexamers that 0.5 to 1 ug RNA was reverse transcribed. TCRdb re-derived calls from the immunoSEQ multiplex PCR reads in MiXCR, one entry per CDR3 protein. Among about 300,000 distinct CDR3 sequences, 85% were seen once, and the ten largest hold 0.21%. The sample consisted of CD8+ T cells from PBMCs. The receptors originated from a human donor with multiple sclerosis.

This clonotype has a single count. V usage is TRBV5-4 and J usage is TRBJ1-2; no clear D gene. The CDR3 has 12 residues. Germline-derived CDR1 and CDR2 are SGHNT and YYREEE (reference sequence). V lost 0 bases, J lost 6 bases, and 6 bases lay in between. The CDR3 nucleotides read TGTGCCAGCAGCTTGGAGGCGGATGGCTACACCTTC. This codes for CASSLEADGYTF.

The chain carries TRBV6-2 or TRBV6-3 and TRBJ1-2; 7 nucleotides agree with TRBD1. V was clipped by 2 bases and J by 7 bases; unmatched bases: 10. Germline assignment: CDR1 MNHEY and CDR2 SVGEGT. This CDR3 contains 15 residues. CDR3 sequence: CASSYLRDRILGYTF. CDR3 nucleotide sequence: TGTGCCAGCAGTTACCTGCGGGACAGAATCCTTGGCTACACCTTC.

V gene TRBV7-9 combines with J gene TRBJ2-7; D is possibly TRBD1 (7 bases). V was shortened by 1 base and J by 6 bases, with 16 bases between the two germline ends. Germline CDR1 SEHNR, CDR2 FQNEAQ (reference sequence). The CDR3 spans 15 residues. This CDR3 is CASSLVSGGNSEQYF. DNA for the CDR3: TGTGCCAGCAGCTTAGTTTCAGGGGGGAATAGCGAGCAGTACTTC.

The chain has TRBV27 and TRBJ2-1, with 7 nucleotides matching TRBD1. The CDR3 sequence is 16 residues long. The germline gives CDR1 MNHEY, CDR2 SMNVEV (reference sequence). V lost 6 bases and J lost 4; bases outside the gene matches: 12. The CDR3 nucleotides read TGTGCCAGCAGACCAGCAGGGACAGCGATATACAATGAGCAGTTCTTC. It encodes CASRPAGTAIYNEQFF.

This chain's CDR3 is CASSFGTWMTDTQYF. The CDR3 DNA reads TGTGCCAGCAGTTTTGGTACCTGGATGACAGATACGCAGTATTTT. The gene calls are TRBV12-3 or TRBV12-4 and TRBJ2-3; no clear D. Trimming cost V 3 bases and J 3 bases, with 13 bases left between them. The CDR3 is made up of 15 amino acids.

The chain recombines TRBV28 with TRBJ2-7; the match to TRBD2 covers 12 bases. V shed 4 bases and J 3 bases; nucleotides not matched to a gene: 4. Germline CDR1 and CDR2: MDHEN and SYDVKM. There are 15 residues in the CDR3. This CDR3 reads CASSSRTSGDYEQYF. The CDR3 region has the DNA TGTGCCAGCAGTTCAAGGACTAGCGGGGACTACGAGCAGTACTTC.

The chain employs TRBV5-4 and TRBJ1-1, with a weak D call TRBD1 (6 bases). V lost 0 bases and J 4 bases, leaving 10 bases between the germline ends. Germline V gene sequence: CDR1 SGHNT, CDR2 YYREEE (reference sequence). The CDR3 has 14 residues. CDR3 bases: TGTGCCAGCAGCTTGGAGGGGGGGTTCACTGAAGCTTTCTTT. Its translation: CASSLEGGFTEAFF. The full variable domain, its missing parts supplied by reference TRBV5-4 and TRBJ1-1, is ETGVTQSPTHLIKTRGQQVTLRCSSQSGHNTVSWYQQALGQGPQFIFQYYREEENGRGNFPPRFSGLQFPNYSSELNVNALELDDSALYLCASSLEGGFTEAFFGQGTRLTVV.

The genes are TRBV12-3 or TRBV12-4 and TRBJ2-1; 9 nucleotides line up with TRBD1. Losses at the gene ends were 3 bases for V and 4 bases for J; bases not matched to a gene: 7. This CDR3 is 16 amino acids long. This chain's CDR3 is CASSFIGTGPYNEQFF. The CDR3 DNA reads as TGTGCCAGCAGTTTCATCGGGACAGGGCCTTACAATGAGCAGTTCTTC.

This chain links TRBV28 with TRBJ2-1; TRBD1 aligns across 9 bases. V shed 2 bases, J shed 8 bases, and the junction held 7 bases outside the gene matches. Germline V gene data show CDR1 as MDHEN and CDR2 as SYDVKM. This CDR3 comprises 15 residues. The CDR3 reads CASSLGTGLPYEQFF. The DNA for the CDR3 is TGTGCCAGCAGTTTAGGGACAGGGCTCCCCTATGAGCAGTTCTTC.

The rearrangement uses TRBV27 and TRBJ1-2; 10 bases are shared with TRBD1. From germline, CDR1 is MNHEY and CDR2 SMNVEV (reference sequence). The J segment lost 6 bases and the V segment lost 0 bases, leaving 7 bases of the junction unmatched. This CDR3 comprises 16 residues. Here the CDR3 reads CASSLSVTGGPHGYTF. In nucleotides, the CDR3 is TGTGCCAGCAGTTTATCGGTGACAGGGGGCCCCCATGGCTACACCTTC.

This clonotype was picked up a small number of times. CDR3 protein: CASSLLAGTGNHEQYF. In DNA form, the CDR3 reads TGTGCCAGCAGTCTCCTAGCCGGGACAGGGAACCACGAGCAGTACTTC. The chain recombines TRBV27 with TRBJ2-7; TRBD1 aligns across 9 bases. The CDR3 has 16 residues. The junction had 13 bases not matched to a gene; V was cut back by 5 bases and J by 5 bases. Germline V gene data show CDR1 as MNHEY and CDR2 as SMNVEV (reference sequence).

V is TRBV29-1 and J is TRBJ2-1; tentative D call: TRBD2 (6 bases). The CDR3 is 13 residues long. Germline V gene lookup returns CDR1 SQVTM and CDR2 ANQGSEA. V was cut by 4 bases and J by 0 bases, with 7 bases left in between. The CDR3 reads CSVGGASYNEQFF. In DNA, the CDR3 is TGCAGCGTTGGCGGGGCCTCCTACAATGAGCAGTTCTTC.

The chain carries TRBV27 and TRBJ2-2; TRBD1 agrees at 8 bases. The trim removed 1 base at V and 6 bases at J, leaving 4 bases unmatched. Germline CDR1 reads MNHEY; CDR2 reads SMNVEV (reference sequence). The CDR3 loop spans 15 amino acids. Here the CDR3 reads CASSLWAGGSGELFF. The DNA for the CDR3 is TGTGCCAGCAGTTTATGGGCAGGGGGCTCCGGGGAGCTGTTTTTT.

The DNA for the CDR3 is TGTGCCACCAGTACCGACAGGGAGACCTACAATGAGCAGTTCTTC. Translation: CATSTDRETYNEQFF. The chain recombines TRBV15 with TRBJ2-1, with 7 positions matching TRBD1. The V gene's germline CDR1 is LNHNV and CDR2 YYDKDF (reference sequence). Trimming took 6 bases from V and 2 from J; bases not matched to a gene: 7. The CDR3 extends over 15 amino acids.

This clonotype was counted a single time. The chain uses TRBV20-1 and TRBJ2-1; 10 bases are shared with TRBD2. This CDR3 region has 15 residues. Germline CDR1 reads DFQATT; CDR2 reads SNEGSKA (reference sequence). Trimming took 7 bases from V and 5 from J; bases not matched to a gene: 11. CDR3 region: CSVRRLAGRDNEQFF. Written as DNA, the CDR3 is TGCAGTGTTCGGAGACTAGCGGGCCGAGACAATGAGCAGTTCTTC.

The chain is built from TRBV5-1 and TRBJ2-3, with TRBD1 matching 8 bases. The CDR3 is made up of 14 amino acids. Unmatched junction bases numbered 4, after V lost 4 bases and J lost 3 bases. Germline CDR1 and CDR2: SGHRS and YFSETQ. CDR3 region: CASSLRQGTDTQYF. The CDR3 DNA follows: TGCGCCAGCAGCCTCCGACAGGGGACAGATACGCAGTATTTT.